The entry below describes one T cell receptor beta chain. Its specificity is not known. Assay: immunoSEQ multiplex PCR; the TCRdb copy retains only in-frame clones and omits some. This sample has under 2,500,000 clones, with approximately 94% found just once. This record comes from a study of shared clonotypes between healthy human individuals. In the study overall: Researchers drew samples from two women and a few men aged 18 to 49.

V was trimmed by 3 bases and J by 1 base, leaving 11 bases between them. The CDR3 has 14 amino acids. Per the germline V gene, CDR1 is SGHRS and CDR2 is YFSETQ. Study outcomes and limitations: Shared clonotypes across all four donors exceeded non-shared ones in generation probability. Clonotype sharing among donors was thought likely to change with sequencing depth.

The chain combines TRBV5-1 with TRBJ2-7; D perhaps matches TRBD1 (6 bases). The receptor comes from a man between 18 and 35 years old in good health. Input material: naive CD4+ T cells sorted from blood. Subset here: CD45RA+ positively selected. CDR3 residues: CASSYRERSYEQYF. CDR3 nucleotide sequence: TGCGCCAGCAGCTACAGGGAAAGGTCCTACGAGCAGTACTTC.